This TCR beta chain emerged from a study of shared clonotypes between healthy human individuals. Across the study: Donor ages ranged 18 to 49 years: a couple of women, a few men.

Notes on the study in general: Few donors limited the genetic and exposure-history diversity represented.

Comment on this clone: Its antigen is still unknown.

Unsorted samples relied on tens of millions of PBMCs, which served as the source of genomic DNA. The CDR3 is 13 residues long. Germline CDR1 reads SGHAT; CDR2 reads FQNNGV. With 3 bases removed from V and 5 bases from J, the gap between germline ends came to 9 bases. Authors' processing steps: Filtering differed, since immunoSEQ gave only junction sequences and no quality scores. Only in-frame clones appear in the TCRdb table, and some are missing; sequencing was by immunoSEQ multiplex PCR. V and J calls and clone size are those listed in that table; D and trimming were worked out from the DNA. The data hold 470,000 or so clones, with about 85% observed a single time.

Source material: PBMCs. The V call is TRBV11-2, the J call TRBJ2-3; a possible D gene is TRBD2 (5 bases). This TCR was sampled from a woman in her forties in good health. Some clones in this sample may be carry-over from other donors' samples. CDR3 nucleotide sequence: TGTGCCAGCAGCTTCCGGGGTGGAGATACGCAGTATTTT. This sequence encodes CASSFRGGDTQYF.